The rows below give T cell receptor beta chains drawn from one sample of a study of beta chain features in type 1 diabetes. Repertoires were generated with immunoSEQ multiplex PCR, while TCRdb's copy carries only in-frame clones and drops some. The sample lists hundreds of thousands of clones, roughly 31% occurring once. The sample comprised naive CD4+ T cells from blood. The receptors originated from a man between 18 and 29 years old in good health. CDR3s include the opening cysteine and the closing phenylalanine or tryptophan. D genes are given only for firm matches. The size field is filled for only some rows; it gives once, few, many or a size class.

V gene	D gene	clone size	J gene	CDR3 DNA	CDR3 protein
TRBV4-2	-	few	TRBJ1-1	TGTGCCAGCAGCCCTGAGGGAATGAACACTGAAGCTTTCTTT	CASSPEGMNTEAFF
TRBV28	-	-	TRBJ2-1	TGTGCCAGCAGCGCTTGGGGGTCTATCGACAATGAGCAGTTCTTC	CASSAWGSIDNEQFF
TRBV10-3	TRBD1	-	TRBJ2-3	TGTGCCGTTGGGACAGGGACTCGTAGCACAGATACGCAGTATTTT	CAVGTGTRSTDTQYF
TRBV5-1	TRBD1	-	TRBJ2-1	TGCGCCAGCACCTTCCAGGTCGGGACAGGGGGCGAGGAGCAGTTCTTC	CASTFQVGTGGEEQFF
TRBV9	-	-	TRBJ1-2	TGTGCCAGCAGCGTGGCAGGGGATGGCTACACCTTC	CASSVAGDGYTF
TRBV29-1	-	few	TRBJ2-3	TGCAGCGTTGATCGGCGGGTCAGCACAGATACGCAGTATTTT	CSVDRRVSTDTQYF
TRBV5-1	-	few	TRBJ2-3	TGCGCCAGCAGCTTGGCCGACCCCCGGACAGATACGCAGTATTTT	CASSLADPRTDTQYF
TRBV30	-	-	TRBJ2-7	TGTGCCTGGAGTGTACTCAGGGACTACGAGCAGTACTTC	CAWSVLRDYEQYF
TRBV28	TRBD1	-	TRBJ2-7	TGTGCCAGCAGTTTGGGACAGGGAGAGCAGTACTTC	CASSLGQGEQYF
TRBV6-1	TRBD2	-	TRBJ2-5	TGTGCCAGCAGTGAACCGGGGGGCCAAGAGACCCAGTACTTC	CASSEPGGQETQYF
TRBV6-1	TRBD1	-	TRBJ2-4	TGTGCCAGCAGTATAACCGGGACAGGGTTAAACATTCAGTACTTC	CASSITGTGLNIQYF
TRBV7-9	-	-	TRBJ2-3	TGTGCCAGCAGCTTAGAGGCTGTCACAGATACGCAGTATTTT	CASSLEAVTDTQYF
TRBV10-3	-	-	TRBJ2-5	TGTGCCATCAGTGATTATTGGGACGCCTACACCCAGTACTTC	CAISDYWDAYTQYF
TRBV27	-	few	TRBJ2-1	TGTGCCAGCGGTAGACAGTCCCCCTACAATGAGCAGTTCTTC	CASGRQSPYNEQFF
TRBV25-1	-	-	TRBJ1-4	TGTGCCAGCAGTGACGCGACCGCAACTAATGAAAAACTGTTTTTT	CASSDATATNEKLFF
TRBV7-2	TRBD2	few	TRBJ2-7	TGTGCCAGCAGCTTAGTGTTAGCGGGAACCTACGAGCAGTACTTC	CASSLVLAGTYEQYF
TRBV30	-	few	TRBJ2-2	TGTGCCTGGAGTCCACAACCCGCGAACACCGGGGAGCTGTTTTTT	CAWSPQPANTGELFF
TRBV15	-	-	TRBJ2-7	TGTGCCACCAGCAGAGAAGTCAGTTCCTACGAGCAGTACTTC	CATSREVSSYEQYF
TRBV29-1	-	-	TRBJ2-3	TGCAGCGGGCAGGGACTGTCTGCCACAGATACGCAGTATTTT	CSGQGLSATDTQYF
TRBV6-1	TRBD2	-	TRBJ2-2	TGTGCCAGCACTGAGGGAAGCGGGAGACGTACCGGGGAGCTGTTTTTT	CASTEGSGRRTGELFF
TRBV9	-	-	TRBJ2-1	TGTGCCAGCGGAGACAGGAGCTCCTACAATGAGCAGTTCTTC	CASGDRSSYNEQFF
TRBV30	TRBD1	few	TRBJ1-1	TGTGCGCGGACAGGGCCCACTGAAGCTTTCTTT	CARTGPTEAFF
TRBV9	TRBD2	few	TRBJ2-1	TGTGCCAGCAGCGTAGGACTAGCGGGAGGTGCGGGGAATGAGCAGTTCTTC	CASSVGLAGGAGNEQFF
TRBV15	TRBD1	-	TRBJ2-5	TGTGCCACCAGCAGGGACAGGGCAGAGACCCAGTACTTC	CATSRDRAETQYF
TRBV7-2	-	few	TRBJ2-1	TGTGCCAGCAGCTTAGAGAACCTCAAGAATGAGCAGTTCTTC	CASSLENLKNEQFF
TRBV30	TRBD1	-	TRBJ2-2	TGTGCCTGGAGTGCGGGACAGATGAACACCGGGGAGCTGTTTTTT	CAWSAGQMNTGELFF
TRBV11-3	-	-	TRBJ2-1	TGTGCCAGCAGCTCCTCCCCGGCGGGCATCAATGAGCAGTTCTTC	CASSSSPAGINEQFF
TRBV18	-	-	TRBJ1-1	TGTGCCAGCTCACCCCTGGAGAAGAACACTGAAGCTTTCTTT	CASSPLEKNTEAFF
TRBV2	TRBD2	few	TRBJ2-3	TGTGCCAGCAGACCGGGACTAGCGGGAGGCACAGATACGCAGTATTTT	CASRPGLAGGTDTQYF
TRBV25-1	TRBD1	-	TRBJ2-5	TGTGCCAGCAGTGAACCAGGGACAGGAAAAGAGACCCAGTACTTC	CASSEPGTGKETQYF
TRBV20-1	-	-	TRBJ2-5	TGCAGTGCTAGAGGGCGAGAGACCCAGTACTTC	CSARGRETQYF
TRBV20-1	-	once	TRBJ1-1	TGCAGTGCTTGGGGGTCGGGTGAAGCTTTCTTT	CSAWGSGEAFF
TRBV2	-	-	TRBJ2-5	TGTGCCAGCAAGTTCGGGAACACCCAAGAGACCCAGTACTTC	CASKFGNTQETQYF
TRBV30	-	few	TRBJ2-7	TGTGCCTGGAGTGAGGGCTCTGCCTACGAGCAGTACTTC	CAWSEGSAYEQYF
TRBV15	-	-	TRBJ1-4	TGTGCCACCAGCAGAGTACGGGACACTCAACTGTTTTTT	CATSRVRDTQLFF
TRBV7-2	TRBD1	-	TRBJ1-2	TGTGCCAGCAGCAACAGGGGGCACTATGGCTACACCTTC	CASSNRGHYGYTF
TRBV15	TRBD2	-	TRBJ2-1	TGTGCCAGTGCGAGGCTAGCGGGAGTCTACAATGAGCAGTTCTTC	CASARLAGVYNEQFF